Shown below are 30 T cell receptor beta chains from a single sample sequenced in a study of T cell responses to AZD1222 COVID-19 vaccine. Here immunoSEQ multiplex PCR was the method, and the copy in TCRdb shows in-frame clones only, minus some. The sample shows 78,000 or so clones, 88% of them seen only once. The sample in question was peripheral blood, obtained on day 0 of AZD1222 vaccination. These TCRs come from an adult in good health.

The CDR3 sequence is CASSARSGRAYNEQFF. The CDR3 DNA follows: TGCGCCAGCAGCGCCCGTAGCGGGAGGGCCTACAATGAGCAGTTCTTC. This chain uses TRBV4-1 with TRBJ2-1, with 11 bases identical to TRBD2. CDR3 length: 16 amino acids. The trim removed 5 bases at V and 2 bases at J, leaving 5 bases unmatched. Looked up from germline, CDR1 is MGHRA and CDR2 is YSYEKL.

This clone was observed a handful of times. The chain joins TRBV4-3 to TRBJ2-5; D is possibly TRBD2 (5 bases). This CDR3 has 15 amino acids. CDR1 and CDR2 (germline): LGHNA, YSLEER. V was trimmed by 0 bases and J by 1 base, leaving 9 bases between them. The CDR3 here is CASSQDHRGQETQYF. The CDR3 bases are TGCGCCAGCAGCCAAGATCACCGGGGCCAAGAGACCCAGTACTTC.

This CDR3 is CASSLDRQNYNEQFF. CDR3 DNA sequence: TGTGCCAGCAGCTTGGACCGACAGAACTACAATGAGCAGTTCTTC. The chain uses TRBV5-4 and TRBJ2-1; D perhaps matches TRBD1 (5 bases). Trimming shortened V by 0 bases and J by 3 bases, and 10 bases separated the two germline ends. The germline CDR1 and CDR2 sequences are SGHNT and YYREEE (reference sequence). This CDR3 has 15 amino acids.

V and J are TRBV10-2 and TRBJ2-2; 14 positions match TRBD2. The CDR3 runs to 21 residues. Germline V gene data show CDR1 as WSHSY and CDR2 as SAAADI. Germline trimming cut 6 bases from V and 2 bases from J; bases unmatched to any gene: 17. Here the CDR3 reads CASSERQGLAGAIINTGELFF. The CDR3 DNA reads TGCGCCAGCAGCGAACGCCAGGGACTAGCGGGAGCAATTATAAACACCGGGGAGCTGTTTTTT.

The chain recombines TRBV28 with TRBJ2-2; no clear D gene. CDR3 length: 13 amino acids. In germline, CDR1 is MDHEN, CDR2 SYDVKM. Trimming stripped 0 bases from V and 5 bases from J, with 4 bases between. The CDR3 region has the DNA TGTGCCAGCAGTTTATGGGGAACCGGGGAGCTGTTTTTT. Its protein product is CASSLWGTGELFF.

The rearrangement joins TRBV7-2 to TRBJ2-4; the D is unclear. V was trimmed by 3 bases and J by 6 bases, leaving 9 bases between them. Germline V gene data show CDR1 as SGHTA and CDR2 as FQGNSA. The CDR3 extends over 13 amino acids. CDR3 loop: CASSLVVGNIQYF. The CDR3 bases are TGTGCCAGCAGCTTGGTTGTGGGAAACATTCAGTACTTC.

This chain joins TRBV3-1 (or the pseudogene TRBV3-2) and TRBJ1-1, with 9 bases identical to TRBD1. The CDR3 is 14 residues long. The trim removed 3 bases at V and 5 bases at J, leaving 4 bases unmatched. Germline loops: CDR1 LGHDT, CDR2 YNNKEL (reference sequence). The DNA of the CDR3 is TGTGCCAGCAGCCACCGGGACAGGGCAACTGAAGCTTTCTTT. Protein: CASSHRDRATEAFF.

The rearrangement joins TRBV27 to TRBJ1-5, with 8 bases lining up with TRBD1. Trimming cost V 7 bases and J 3 bases; bases outside gene matches: 8. Per the germline V gene, CDR1 is MNHEY and CDR2 is SMNVEV (reference sequence). The CDR3 totals 15 residues. The CDR3 DNA is TGTGCCAGCAAAATTGGACAGGGACCCAATCAGCCCCAGCATTTT. Protein: CASKIGQGPNQPQHF.

The chain couples TRBV4-2 to TRBJ2-7; D is undetermined. Trimming took off 1 base at V and 1 base at J, with 2 bases between the two ends. This CDR3 has 12 residues. Germline-derived CDR1 and CDR2 are LGHNA and YNFKEQ. CDR3 region: CASSQGSYEQYF. The CDR3 DNA reads TGTGCCAGCAGCCAAGGGTCCTACGAGCAGTACTTC.

This clone was seen only a few times. The chain recombines TRBV29-1 with TRBJ1-1, with a possible D match to TRBD1 (6 bases). CDR3 length: 14 residues. Trimming left V 3 bases short and J 2 bases short, with 13 bases between. Germline V gene data show CDR1 as SQVTM and CDR2 as ANQGSEA. This chain's CDR3 is CSVDKGGLNTEAFF. CDR3 coding DNA: TGCAGCGTTGATAAGGGGGGCCTCAACACTGAAGCTTTCTTT.

The chain employs TRBV27 and TRBJ1-1; D ambiguous. This CDR3 region has 14 residues. Germline V gene lookup returns CDR1 MNHEY and CDR2 SMNVEV (reference sequence). The V end lost 3 bases, the J end lost 1 base, and 9 bases lay between the germline ends. In DNA form, the CDR3 reads TGTGCCAGCAGTTTTGTCCCGCGGAACACTGAAGCTTTCTTT. Protein: CASSFVPRNTEAFF.

J is TRBJ2-7 and V is TRBV5-1, with 8 bases aligning to TRBD2. The CDR3 is 15 residues long. Germline V gene sequence: CDR1 SGHRS, CDR2 YFSETQ. V gave up 4 bases and J gave up 4 bases; unmatched junction bases: 10. CDR3 sequence reads: CASSERGTISYEQYF. CDR3 nucleotide sequence: TGCGCCAGCAGCGAGCGGGGGACGATATCATACGAGCAGTACTTC. The full variable domain, in which reference TRBV5-1 and TRBJ2-7 provide the parts outside the CDR3, is KAGVTQTPRYLIKTRGQQVTLSCSPISGHRSVSWYQQTPGQGLQFLFEYFSETQRNKGNFPGRFSGRQFSNSRSEMNVSTLELGDSALYLCASSERGTISYEQYFGPGTRLTVT.

The chain recombines TRBV2 with TRBJ2-7; no clear D gene. Germline-derived CDR1 and CDR2 are SNHLY and FYNNEI. V lost 3 bases and J lost 6, with 12 bases in between. CDR3 length: 13 residues. The CDR3 DNA is TGTGCCAGCAGTGAGGTTGGTCCCCCCGAGCAGTACTTC. Amino acids: CASSEVGPPEQYF.

The chain has TRBV21-1 and TRBJ1-1. TRBV21-1 represents a pseudogene. The CDR3 has 15 amino acids. The CDR3 reads CASSKNGRRNTEAFF. The CDR3 DNA follows: TGTGCCAGCAGCAAAAACGGCCGCAGGAACACTGAAGCTTTCTTT.

V is TRBV28 and J is TRBJ2-7; D is perhaps TRBD1 or TRBD2 (5 bases each). Germline-derived CDR1 and CDR2 are MDHEN and SYDVKM. The length of the CDR3 is 14 residues. Trimming stripped 3 bases from V and 2 bases from J, with 11 bases between. CDR3 in DNA: TGTGCCAGCAGTTTCGGGACGGGGCCCTACGAGCAGTACTTC. Amino acid sequence: CASSFGTGPYEQYF.

The chain couples TRBV5-1 to TRBJ2-7; weak D call: TRBD1 (6 bases). The CDR3 totals 14 residues. CDR1 SGHRS and CDR2 YFSETQ come from the germline V gene. Deletions cut 0 bases from V and 0 bases from J, with 7 bases between. The CDR3 region is CASSLGQASYEQYF. CDR3 nucleotide sequence: TGCGCCAGCAGCTTGGGACAGGCCTCCTACGAGCAGTACTTC.

The chain recombines TRBV27 with TRBJ2-7; 10 nucleotides match TRBD1. CDR1 and CDR2 (germline): MNHEY, SMNVEV (reference sequence). The CDR3 length is 14 residues. V trimming: 8 bases; J trimming: 2 bases; junction bases outside the gene matches: 6. The CDR3 DNA is TGTGCCAGCTCCAGACAGGGGGCCACCTACGAGCAGTACTTC. This encodes CASSRQGATYEQYF.

As regards this clone: Sequence at one end of the junction differs from germline and may be a read error. This CDR3 reads CASTLHPPSANTGELFF. The CDR3 bases are TGTGCCAGCACCTTACACCCCCCTAGCGCCAACACCGGGGAGCTGTTTTTT. J is TRBJ2-2 and V is TRBV7-3; the D gene is possibly TRBD2 (6 bases). Germline-derived CDR1 and CDR2 are SGHTA and FQGTGA. The CDR3 has 17 amino acids. Full variable domain (outside the CDR3, taken from reference TRBV7-3 and TRBJ2-2): GAGVSQTPSNKVTEKGKYVELRCDPISGHTALYWYRQSLGQGPEFLIYFQGTGAADDSGLPNDRFFAVRPEGSVSTLKIQRTERGDSAVYLCASTLHPPSANTGELFFGEGSRLTVL.

The V and J genes are TRBV5-4 and TRBJ2-5, with D perhaps being TRBD1 or TRBD2 (5 bases each). The ends were cut back, 2 bases at V and 5 bases at J, with 10 bases in the middle. The germline gives CDR1 SGHNT, CDR2 YYREEE (reference sequence). CDR3 length equals 13 residues. CDR3 DNA sequence: TGTGCCAGCAGCTTAGGGGACCGGGAGACCCAGTACTTC. Protein: CASSLGDRETQYF.

The V gene is TRBV6-5, the J gene TRBJ1-1; D is ambiguous. This CDR3 has 14 amino acids. Trimming cost V 11 bases and J 6 bases, with 22 bases left between them. Germline lookup yields CDR1 MNHEY and CDR2 SVGAGI. CDR3 DNA: TGTGCCGGCAAAAGGACCGGAAGCGTACCTGAAGCTTTCTTT. This gives the protein CAGKRTGSVPEAFF.

The chain is built from TRBV7-2 and TRBJ2-7; 8 nucleotides match TRBD1. Germline CDR1 is SGHTA and CDR2 is FQGNSA. V trimming: 4 bases; J trimming: 1 base; junction bases outside the gene matches: 9. The CDR3 loop spans 16 amino acids. CDR3 nucleotides: TGTGCCAGCAGCTCTCCCGGCCGGACAGGGTCCTACGAGCAGTACTTC. Translating gives CASSSPGRTGSYEQYF.

This rearrangement joins TRBV24-1 to TRBJ2-7, with 10 bases identical to TRBD2. Per the germline V gene, CDR1 is KGHDR and CDR2 is SFDVKD. Germline trimming cut 2 bases from V and 4 bases from J; bases unmatched to any gene: 4. This CDR3 comprises 15 residues. The CDR3 is CATSDYASGGYEQYF. CDR3 DNA: TGTGCCACCAGTGATTACGCTAGCGGGGGTTACGAGCAGTACTTC.

This chain links TRBV5-1 with TRBJ1-1, with D unresolved. V lost 1 base and J lost 4, with 8 bases in between. The CDR3 spans 13 residues. Germline V gene lookup returns CDR1 SGHRS and CDR2 YFSETQ. The CDR3 protein is CASSLQAPTEAFF. CDR3 sequence (DNA): TGCGCCAGCAGCTTGCAGGCCCCCACTGAAGCTTTCTTT.

The chain joins TRBV5-4 to TRBJ1-1; 8 positions agree with TRBD1. Germline CDR1 reads SGHNT; CDR2 reads YYREEE (reference sequence). The CDR3 is 15 residues long. Trimming took 0 bases from V and 5 from J; bases not matched to a gene: 6. The CDR3 region has the DNA TGTGCCAGCAGCTTGGTGACAGGGGCCGAAACTGAAGCTTTCTTT. Translation gives CASSLVTGAETEAFF.

The chain uses TRBV6-6 and TRBJ1-5; 9 positions match TRBD1. The CDR3 has 16 amino acids. The germline V gene encodes CDR1 MNHNY and CDR2 SVGAGI (reference sequence). V was pared by 2 bases and J by 1 base, with 3 bases of the junction left unmatched. The CDR3 is CASSYRDRASNQPQHF. The CDR3 coding sequence is TGTGCCAGCAGTTACAGGGACAGGGCAAGCAATCAGCCCCAGCATTTT.

The rearrangement links TRBV18 to TRBJ2-6; no firm D call. The CDR3 has 16 amino acids. CDR1 and CDR2 from the germline V gene are KGHSH and LQKENI. Trimming stripped 1 base from V and 4 bases from J, with 11 bases between. CDR3 nucleotide sequence: TGTGCCAGCTCACCACGGAAGGTCGACGGGGCCAACGTCCTGACTTTC. Translating gives CASSPRKVDGANVLTF.

The J gene is TRBJ2-3, the V gene TRBV19, with D hard to call. This CDR3 comprises 14 residues. Germline lookup yields CDR1 LNHDA and CDR2 SQIVND (reference sequence). V was shortened by 7 bases and J by 0 bases, with 11 bases between the two germline ends. Here the CDR3 DNA reads TGTGCCAGTACCCTGGACCTTAGCACAGATACGCAGTATTTT. Residues: CASTLDLSTDTQYF.

This clone has just one count. V usage is TRBV4-1 and J usage is TRBJ2-5; D may match TRBD1 or TRBD2 (6 bases each). Per the germline V gene, CDR1 is MGHRA and CDR2 is YSYEKL. V lost 0 bases, J lost 3 bases, and 17 bases lay in between. This CDR3 comprises 17 residues. CDR3 sequence (DNA): TGCGCCAGCAGCCAAGAGGGGGGCCCCAACCCTAAAGAGACCCAGTACTTC. Amino acids: CASSQEGGPNPKETQYF.

The chain has TRBV28 and TRBJ2-3; D not resolved. This CDR3 contains 16 residues. Germline CDR1 MDHEN, CDR2 SYDVKM. V dropped 4 bases and J dropped 0 bases, with 14 bases sitting between them. CDR3: CASSSPLLPSTDTQYF. For the CDR3, the DNA is TGTGCCAGCAGTTCCCCCCTGCTACCTAGCACAGATACGCAGTATTTT.

This rearrangement joins TRBV5-1 to TRBJ1-3, with D maybe TRBD1 (5 bases). Germline lookup yields CDR1 SGHRS and CDR2 YFSETQ. This CDR3 spans 13 amino acids. Trimming shortened V by 0 bases and J by 7 bases, and 8 bases separated the two germline ends. CDR3 sequence: CASSLDRSNTIYF. The CDR3 DNA reads TGCGCCAGCAGCTTGGACAGGAGTAACACCATATATTTT.